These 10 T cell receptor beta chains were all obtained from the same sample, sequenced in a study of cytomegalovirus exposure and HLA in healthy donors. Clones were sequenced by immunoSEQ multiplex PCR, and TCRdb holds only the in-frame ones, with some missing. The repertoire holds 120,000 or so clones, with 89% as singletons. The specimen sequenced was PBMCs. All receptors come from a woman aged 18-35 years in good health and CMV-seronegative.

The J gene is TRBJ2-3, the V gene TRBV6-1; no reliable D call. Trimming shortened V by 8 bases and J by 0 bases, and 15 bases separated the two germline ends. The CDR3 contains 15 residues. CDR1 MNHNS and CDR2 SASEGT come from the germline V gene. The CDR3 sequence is CASHPRRSSTDTQYF. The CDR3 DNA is TGTGCCAGCCATCCGCGGCGGAGCAGCACAGATACGCAGTATTTT.

The CDR3 coding sequence is TGTGCCAGCAGTTTGGGACAGCCGGACCTCTATGGCTACACCTTC. It is translated as CASSLGQPDLYGYTF. The chain is built from TRBV28 and TRBJ1-2; 7 bases align to TRBD1. The CDR3 loop spans 15 amino acids. The V gene's germline CDR1 is MDHEN and CDR2 SYDVKM. V shed 3 bases and J 4 bases; nucleotides not matched to a gene: 8.

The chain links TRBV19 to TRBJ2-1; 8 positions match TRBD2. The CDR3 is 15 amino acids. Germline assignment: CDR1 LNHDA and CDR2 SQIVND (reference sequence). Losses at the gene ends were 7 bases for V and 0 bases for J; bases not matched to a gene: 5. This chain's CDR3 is CASTLSGSSYNEQFF. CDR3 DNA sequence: TGTGCCAGTACCTTAAGCGGGAGCTCCTACAATGAGCAGTTCTTC. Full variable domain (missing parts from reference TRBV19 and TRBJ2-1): DGGITQSPKYLFRKEGQNVTLSCEQNLNHDAMYWYRQDPGQGLRLIYYSQIVNDFQKGDIAEGYSVSREKKESFPLTVTSAQKNPTAFYLCASTLSGSSYNEQFFGPGTRLTVL.

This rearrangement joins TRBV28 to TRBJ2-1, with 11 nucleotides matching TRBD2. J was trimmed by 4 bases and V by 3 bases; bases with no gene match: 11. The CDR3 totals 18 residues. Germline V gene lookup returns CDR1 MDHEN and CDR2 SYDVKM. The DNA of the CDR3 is TGTGCCAGCAGTTTTCTCCTCAGACTAGCGGGATTTTACAATGAGCAGTTCTTC. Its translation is CASSFLLRLAGFYNEQFF. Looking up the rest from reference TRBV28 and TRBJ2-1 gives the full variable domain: DVKVTQSSRYLVKRTGEKVFLECVQDMDHENMFWYRQDPGLGLRLIYFSYDVKMKEKGDIPEGYSVSREKKERFSLILESASTNQTSMYLCASSFLLRLAGFYNEQFFGPGTRLTVL.

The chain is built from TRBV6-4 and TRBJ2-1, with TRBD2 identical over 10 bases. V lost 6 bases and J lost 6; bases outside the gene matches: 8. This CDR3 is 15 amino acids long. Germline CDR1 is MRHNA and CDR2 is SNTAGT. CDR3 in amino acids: CASSQLAGAINEQFF. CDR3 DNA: TGTGCCAGCAGCCAGCTAGCGGGAGCTATCAATGAGCAGTTCTTC.

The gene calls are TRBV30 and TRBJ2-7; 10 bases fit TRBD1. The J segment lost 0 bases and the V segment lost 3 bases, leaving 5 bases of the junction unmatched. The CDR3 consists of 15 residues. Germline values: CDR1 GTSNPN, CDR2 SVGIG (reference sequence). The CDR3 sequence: CAWSWGQGNSYEQYF. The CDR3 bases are TGTGCCTGGAGCTGGGGACAGGGGAACTCCTACGAGCAGTACTTC.

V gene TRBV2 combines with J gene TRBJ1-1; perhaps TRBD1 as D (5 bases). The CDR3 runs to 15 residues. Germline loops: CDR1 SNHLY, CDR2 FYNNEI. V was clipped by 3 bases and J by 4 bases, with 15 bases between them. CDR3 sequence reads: CASSDEFNRFTEAFF. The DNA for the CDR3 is TGTGCCAGCAGTGACGAATTTAACAGGTTCACTGAAGCTTTCTTT.

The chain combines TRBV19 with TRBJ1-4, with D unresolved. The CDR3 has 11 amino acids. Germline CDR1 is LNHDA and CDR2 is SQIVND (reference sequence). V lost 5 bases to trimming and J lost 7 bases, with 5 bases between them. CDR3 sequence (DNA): TGTGCCAGTAGTTCCAGTGAAAAACTGTTTTTT. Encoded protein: CASSSSEKLFF.

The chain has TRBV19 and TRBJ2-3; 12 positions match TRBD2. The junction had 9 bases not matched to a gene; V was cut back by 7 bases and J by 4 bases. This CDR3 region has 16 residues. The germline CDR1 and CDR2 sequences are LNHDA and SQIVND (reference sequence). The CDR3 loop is CASKTSGSRFADTQYF. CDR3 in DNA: TGTGCCAGTAAGACTAGCGGGAGTCGCTTTGCAGATACGCAGTATTTT.

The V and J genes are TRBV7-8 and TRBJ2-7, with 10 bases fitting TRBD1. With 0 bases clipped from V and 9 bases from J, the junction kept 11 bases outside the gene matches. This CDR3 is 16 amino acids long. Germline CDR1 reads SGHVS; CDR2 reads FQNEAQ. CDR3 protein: CASSLALGRQGAMQYF. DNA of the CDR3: TGTGCCAGCAGCTTAGCCCTAGGGCGACAGGGGGCTATGCAGTACTTC.